This T cell receptor beta chain originates from a study of CD8 T cells in Susac syndrome. CD8+ and CD4+ T cells from blood underwent TCR beta sequencing. While CD8+ and CD4+ T cells were isolated negatively, TEMRA cells were enriched by FACS. Random hexamers were used to reverse transcribe an amount of 0.5 to 1 ug RNA. TCRdb called the immunoSEQ multiplex PCR reads again in MiXCR, with one record for every CDR3 protein. Among 100,000 to 150,000 distinct CDR3 sequences, 90% to 95% were seen once, and the ten largest hold roughly 0.11%. The sequenced material came from CD4+ T cells from PBMCs. The source of this sequence is a human donor in good health.

DNA for the CDR3: TGTGCCAGCTCACCACGACAGAATACGCAGTATTTT. This codes for CASSPRQNTQYF. The chain employs TRBV18 and TRBJ2-3, with D tentatively TRBD1 (5 bases). Between the trimmed V and J ends, which lost 1 base and 7 bases, there was a span of 6 bases. Per germline, CDR1 KGHSH and CDR2 LQKENI. The CDR3 runs to 12 residues.